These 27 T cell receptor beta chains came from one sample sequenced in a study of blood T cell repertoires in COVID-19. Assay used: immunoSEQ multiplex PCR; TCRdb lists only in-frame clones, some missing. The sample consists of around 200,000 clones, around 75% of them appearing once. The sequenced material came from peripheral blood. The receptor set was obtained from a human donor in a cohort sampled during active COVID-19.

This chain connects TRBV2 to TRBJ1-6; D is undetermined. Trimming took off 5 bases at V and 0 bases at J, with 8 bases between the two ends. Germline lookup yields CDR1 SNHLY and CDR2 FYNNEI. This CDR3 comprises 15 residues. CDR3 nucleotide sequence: TGTGCCAGCAGTCCGGGGAGCTCCTATAATTCACCCCTCCACTTT. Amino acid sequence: CASSPGSSYNSPLHF.

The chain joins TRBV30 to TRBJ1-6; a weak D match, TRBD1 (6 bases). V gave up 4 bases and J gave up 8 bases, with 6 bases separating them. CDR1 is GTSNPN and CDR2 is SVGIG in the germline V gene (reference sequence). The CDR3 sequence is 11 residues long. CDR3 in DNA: TGTGCCTGGAACAGGGATTCACCCCTCCACTTT. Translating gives CAWNRDSPLHF.

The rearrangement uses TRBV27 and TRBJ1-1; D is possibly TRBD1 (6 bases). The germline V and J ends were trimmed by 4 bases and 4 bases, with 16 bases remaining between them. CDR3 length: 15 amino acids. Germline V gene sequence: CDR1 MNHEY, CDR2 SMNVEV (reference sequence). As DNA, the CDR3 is TGTGCCAGCAGTTACCGATCTGCACAGGGCACTGAAGCTTTCTTT. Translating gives CASSYRSAQGTEAFF.

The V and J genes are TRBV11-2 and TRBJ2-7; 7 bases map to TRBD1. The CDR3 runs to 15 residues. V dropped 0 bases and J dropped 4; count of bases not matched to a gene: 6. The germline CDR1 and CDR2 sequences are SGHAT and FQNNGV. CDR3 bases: TGTGCCAGCAGCTTAGATCCCGGCAGGGGGTACGAGCAGTACTTC. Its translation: CASSLDPGRGYEQYF. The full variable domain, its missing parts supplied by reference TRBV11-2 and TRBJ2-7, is EAGVAQSPRYKIIEKRQSVAFWCNPISGHATLYWYQQILGQGPKLLIQFQNNGVVDDSQLPKDRFSAERLKGVDSTLKIQPAKLEDSAVYLCASSLDPGRGYEQYFGPGTRLTVT.

CDR3 amino acids: CASSWTGGGGYTF. The CDR3 region has the DNA TGTGCCAGCAGCTGGACAGGGGGCGGCGGCTACACCTTC. The chain uses TRBV7-9 and TRBJ1-2; 11 positions agree with TRBD1. V shed 4 bases and J 8 bases; nucleotides not matched to a gene: 3. The CDR3 is 13 amino acids. Per the germline V gene, CDR1 is SEHNR and CDR2 is FQNEAQ (reference sequence). Combining the CDR3 with reference TRBV7-9 and TRBJ1-2 gives the whole variable domain DTGVSQNPRHKITKRGQNVTFRCDPISEHNRLYWYRQTLGQGPEFLTYFQNEAQLEKSRLLSDRFSAERPKGSFSTLEIQRTEQGDSAMYLCASSWTGGGGYTFGSGTRLTVV.

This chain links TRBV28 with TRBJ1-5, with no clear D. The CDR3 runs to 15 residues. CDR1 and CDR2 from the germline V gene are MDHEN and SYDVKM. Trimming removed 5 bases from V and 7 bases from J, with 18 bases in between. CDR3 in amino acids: CASSTPQAGKQPQHF. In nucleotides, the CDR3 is TGTGCCAGCAGTACGCCCCAGGCGGGGAAACAGCCCCAGCATTTT. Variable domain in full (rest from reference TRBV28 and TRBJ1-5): DVKVTQSSRYLVKRTGEKVFLECVQDMDHENMFWYRQDPGLGLRLIYFSYDVKMKEKGDIPEGYSVSREKKERFSLILESASTNQTSMYLCASSTPQAGKQPQHFGDGTRLSIL.

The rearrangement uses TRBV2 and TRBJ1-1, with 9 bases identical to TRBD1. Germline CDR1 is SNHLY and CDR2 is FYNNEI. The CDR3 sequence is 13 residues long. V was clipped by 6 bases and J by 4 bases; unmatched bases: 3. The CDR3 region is CASRQGAPTEAFF. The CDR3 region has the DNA TGTGCCAGCAGACAGGGGGCGCCCACTGAAGCTTTCTTT.

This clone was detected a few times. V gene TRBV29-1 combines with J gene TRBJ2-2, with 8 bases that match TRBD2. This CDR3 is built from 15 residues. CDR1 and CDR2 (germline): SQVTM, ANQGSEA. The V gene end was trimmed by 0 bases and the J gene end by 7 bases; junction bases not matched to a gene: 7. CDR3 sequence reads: CSVEDLRGGIGELFF. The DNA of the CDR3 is TGCAGCGTTGAAGATCTTCGGGGGGGCATCGGGGAGCTGTTTTTT.

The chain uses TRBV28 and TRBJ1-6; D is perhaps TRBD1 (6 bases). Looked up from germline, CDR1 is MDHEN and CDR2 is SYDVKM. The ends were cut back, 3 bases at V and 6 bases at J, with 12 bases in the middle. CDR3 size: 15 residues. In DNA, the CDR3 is TGTGCCAGCAGTTTTAGGGGACATTTTAATTCACCCCTCCACTTT. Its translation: CASSFRGHFNSPLHF. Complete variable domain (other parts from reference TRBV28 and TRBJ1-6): DVKVTQSSRYLVKRTGEKVFLECVQDMDHENMFWYRQDPGLGLRLIYFSYDVKMKEKGDIPEGYSVSREKKERFSLILESASTNQTSMYLCASSFRGHFNSPLHFGNGTRLTVT.

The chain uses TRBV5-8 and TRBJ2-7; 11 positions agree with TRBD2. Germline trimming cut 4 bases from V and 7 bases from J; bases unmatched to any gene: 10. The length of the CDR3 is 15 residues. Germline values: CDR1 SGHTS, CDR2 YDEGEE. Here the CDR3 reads CASSGHKGLAEEQYF. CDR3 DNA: TGTGCCAGCAGCGGACACAAGGGACTAGCGGAAGAGCAGTACTTC.

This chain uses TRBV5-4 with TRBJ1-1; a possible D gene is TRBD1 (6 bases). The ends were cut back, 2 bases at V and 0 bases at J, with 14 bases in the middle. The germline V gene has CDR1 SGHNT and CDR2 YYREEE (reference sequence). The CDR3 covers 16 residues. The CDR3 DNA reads TGTGCCAGCAGCTTAGGGACACCAAACATGAACACTGAAGCTTTCTTT. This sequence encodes CASSLGTPNMNTEAFF.

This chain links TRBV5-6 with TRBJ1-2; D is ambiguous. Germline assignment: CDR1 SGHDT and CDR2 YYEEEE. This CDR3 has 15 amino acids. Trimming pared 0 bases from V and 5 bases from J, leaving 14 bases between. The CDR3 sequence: CASSLGLATLYGYTF. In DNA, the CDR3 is TGTGCCAGCAGCTTGGGCCTGGCGACATTGTATGGCTACACCTTC.

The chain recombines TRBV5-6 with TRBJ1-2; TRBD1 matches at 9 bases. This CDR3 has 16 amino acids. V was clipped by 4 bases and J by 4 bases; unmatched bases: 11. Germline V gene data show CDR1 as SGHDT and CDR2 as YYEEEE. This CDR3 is CASSPGPGQGSYGYTF. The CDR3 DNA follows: TGTGCCAGCAGCCCTGGCCCGGGACAGGGAAGCTATGGCTACACCTTC.

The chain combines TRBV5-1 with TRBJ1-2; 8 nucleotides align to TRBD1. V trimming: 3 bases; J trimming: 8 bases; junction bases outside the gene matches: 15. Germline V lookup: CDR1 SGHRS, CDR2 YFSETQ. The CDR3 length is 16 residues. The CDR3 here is CASSSSRTGSRGGYTF. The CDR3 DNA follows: TGCGCCAGCAGCTCCTCCAGGACAGGGTCGAGGGGCGGCTACACCTTC.

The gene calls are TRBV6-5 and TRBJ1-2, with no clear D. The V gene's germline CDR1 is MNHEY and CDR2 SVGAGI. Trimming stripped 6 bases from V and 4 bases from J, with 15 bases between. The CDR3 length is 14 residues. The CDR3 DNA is TGTGCCAGCAGCCCAGCGGACGCTAGCTATGGCTACACCTTC. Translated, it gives CASSPADASYGYTF.

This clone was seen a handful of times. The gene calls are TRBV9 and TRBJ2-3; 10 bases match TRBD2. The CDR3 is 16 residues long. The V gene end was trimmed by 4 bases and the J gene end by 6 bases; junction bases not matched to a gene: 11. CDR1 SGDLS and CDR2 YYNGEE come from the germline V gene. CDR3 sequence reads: CASSPRGASGSDTQYF. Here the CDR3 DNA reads TGTGCCAGCAGCCCCCGCGGGGCTAGCGGGAGCGATACGCAGTATTTT.

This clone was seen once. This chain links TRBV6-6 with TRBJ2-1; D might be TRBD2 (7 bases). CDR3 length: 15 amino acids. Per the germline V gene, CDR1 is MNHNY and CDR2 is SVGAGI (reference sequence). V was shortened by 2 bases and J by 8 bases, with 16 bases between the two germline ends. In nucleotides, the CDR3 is TGTGCCAGCAGTTACGGGGGCGGGAGCCAGTATGAGCAGTTCTTC. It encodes CASSYGGGSQYEQFF.

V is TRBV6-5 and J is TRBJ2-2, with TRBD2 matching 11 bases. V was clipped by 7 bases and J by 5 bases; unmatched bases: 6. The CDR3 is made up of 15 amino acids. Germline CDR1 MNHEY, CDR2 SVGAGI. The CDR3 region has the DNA TGTGCCAGCATTAGCGGGAGGGCGGGGACCGGGGAGCTGTTTTTT. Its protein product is CASISGRAGTGELFF.

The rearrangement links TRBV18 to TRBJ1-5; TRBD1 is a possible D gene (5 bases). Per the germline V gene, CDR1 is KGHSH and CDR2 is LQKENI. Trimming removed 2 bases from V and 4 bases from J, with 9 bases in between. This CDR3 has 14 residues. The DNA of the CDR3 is TGTGCCAGCTCACCAGACAGAAGGAATCAGCCCCAGCATTTT. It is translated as CASSPDRRNQPQHF.

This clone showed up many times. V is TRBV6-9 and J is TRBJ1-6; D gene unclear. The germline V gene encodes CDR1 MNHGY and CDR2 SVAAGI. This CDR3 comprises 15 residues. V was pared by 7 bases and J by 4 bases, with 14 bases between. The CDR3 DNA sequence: TGTGCCAGCAAGGGAGAGGGAGGGTATAATTCACCCCTCCACTTT. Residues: CASKGEGGYNSPLHF.

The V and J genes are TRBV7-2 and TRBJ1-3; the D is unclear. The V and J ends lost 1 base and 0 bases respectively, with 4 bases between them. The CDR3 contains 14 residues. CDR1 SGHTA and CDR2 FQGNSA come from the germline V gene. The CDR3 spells CASSLGPSGNTIYF. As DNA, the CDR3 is TGTGCCAGCAGCTTAGGGCCCTCTGGAAACACCATATATTTT.

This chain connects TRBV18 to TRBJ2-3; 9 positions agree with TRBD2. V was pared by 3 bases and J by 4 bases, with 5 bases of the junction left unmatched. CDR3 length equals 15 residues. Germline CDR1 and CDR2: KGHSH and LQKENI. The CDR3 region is CASSPLAGVPDTQYF. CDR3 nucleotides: TGTGCCAGCTCACCCTTAGCGGGAGTGCCAGATACGCAGTATTTT.

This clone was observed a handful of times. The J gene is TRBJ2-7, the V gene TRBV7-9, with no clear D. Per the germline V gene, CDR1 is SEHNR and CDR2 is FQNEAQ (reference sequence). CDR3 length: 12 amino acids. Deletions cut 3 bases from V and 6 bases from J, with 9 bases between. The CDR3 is CASSFRVGEQYF. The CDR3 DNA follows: TGTGCCAGCAGCTTTCGGGTTGGCGAGCAGTACTTC.

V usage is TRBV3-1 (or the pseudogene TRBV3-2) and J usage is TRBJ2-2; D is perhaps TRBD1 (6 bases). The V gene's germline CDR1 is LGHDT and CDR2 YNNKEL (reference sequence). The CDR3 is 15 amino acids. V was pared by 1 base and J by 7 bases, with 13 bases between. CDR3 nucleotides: TGTGCCAGCAGCCAAGTCACAGGGCTCGGCGGGGAGCTGTTTTTT. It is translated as CASSQVTGLGGELFF.

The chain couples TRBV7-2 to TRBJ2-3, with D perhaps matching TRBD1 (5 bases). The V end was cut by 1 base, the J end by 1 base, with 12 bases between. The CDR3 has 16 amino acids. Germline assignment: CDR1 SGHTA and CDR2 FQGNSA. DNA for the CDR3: TGTGCCAGCAGCTTAGGTAGGGGATGGGGCACAGATACGCAGTATTTT. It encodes CASSLGRGWGTDTQYF.

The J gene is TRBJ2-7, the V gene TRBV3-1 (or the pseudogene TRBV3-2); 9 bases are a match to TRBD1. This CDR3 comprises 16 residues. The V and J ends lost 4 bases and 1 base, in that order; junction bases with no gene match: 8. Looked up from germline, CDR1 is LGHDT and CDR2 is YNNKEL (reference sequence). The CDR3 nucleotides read TGTGCCAGCAGCCCACCCTGGACAGGGGATTCCTACGAGCAGTACTTC. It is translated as CASSPPWTGDSYEQYF.

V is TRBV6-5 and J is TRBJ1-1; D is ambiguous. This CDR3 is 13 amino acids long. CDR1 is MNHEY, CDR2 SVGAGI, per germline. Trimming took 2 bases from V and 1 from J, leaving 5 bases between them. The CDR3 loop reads CASSYTSNTEAFF. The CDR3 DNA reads TGTGCCAGCAGTTACACATCGAACACTGAAGCTTTCTTT.